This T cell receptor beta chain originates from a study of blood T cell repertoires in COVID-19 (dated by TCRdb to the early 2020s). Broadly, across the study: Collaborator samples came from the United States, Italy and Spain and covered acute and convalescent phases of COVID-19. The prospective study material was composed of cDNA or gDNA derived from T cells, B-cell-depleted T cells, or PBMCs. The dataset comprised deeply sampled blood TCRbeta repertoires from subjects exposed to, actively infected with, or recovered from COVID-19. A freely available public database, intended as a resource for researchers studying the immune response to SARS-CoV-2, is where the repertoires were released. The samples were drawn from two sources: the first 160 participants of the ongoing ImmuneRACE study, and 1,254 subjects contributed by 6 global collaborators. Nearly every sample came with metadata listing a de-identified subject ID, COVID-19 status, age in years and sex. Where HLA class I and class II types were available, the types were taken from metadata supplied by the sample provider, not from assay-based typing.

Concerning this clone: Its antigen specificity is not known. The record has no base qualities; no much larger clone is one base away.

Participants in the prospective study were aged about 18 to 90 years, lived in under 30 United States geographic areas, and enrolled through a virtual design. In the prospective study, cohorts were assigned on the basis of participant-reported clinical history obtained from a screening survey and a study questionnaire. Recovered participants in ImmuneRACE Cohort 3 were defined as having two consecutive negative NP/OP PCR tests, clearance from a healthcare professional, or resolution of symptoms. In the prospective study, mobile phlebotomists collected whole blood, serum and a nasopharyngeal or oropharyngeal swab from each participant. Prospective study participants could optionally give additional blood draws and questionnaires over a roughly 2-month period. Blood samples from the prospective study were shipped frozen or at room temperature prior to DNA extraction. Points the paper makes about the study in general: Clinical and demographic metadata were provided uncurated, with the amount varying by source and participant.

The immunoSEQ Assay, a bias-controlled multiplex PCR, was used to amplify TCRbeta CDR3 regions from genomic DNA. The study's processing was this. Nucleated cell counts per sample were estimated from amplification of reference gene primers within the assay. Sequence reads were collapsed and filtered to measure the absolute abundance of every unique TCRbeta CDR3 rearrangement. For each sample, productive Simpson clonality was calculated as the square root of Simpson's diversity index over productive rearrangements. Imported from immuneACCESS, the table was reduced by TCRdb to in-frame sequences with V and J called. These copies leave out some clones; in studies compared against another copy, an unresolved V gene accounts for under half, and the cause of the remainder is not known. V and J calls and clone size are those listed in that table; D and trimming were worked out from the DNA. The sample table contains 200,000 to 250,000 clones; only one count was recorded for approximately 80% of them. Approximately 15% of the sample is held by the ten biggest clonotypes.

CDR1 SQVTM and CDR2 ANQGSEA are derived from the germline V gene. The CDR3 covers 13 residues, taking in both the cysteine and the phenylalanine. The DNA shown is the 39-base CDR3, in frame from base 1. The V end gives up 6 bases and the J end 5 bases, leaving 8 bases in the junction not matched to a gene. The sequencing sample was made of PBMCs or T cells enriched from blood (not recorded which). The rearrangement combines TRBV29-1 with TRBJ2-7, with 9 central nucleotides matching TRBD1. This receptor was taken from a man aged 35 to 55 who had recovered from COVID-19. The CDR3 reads CSVDRQGGDEQYF. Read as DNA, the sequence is TGCAGCGTGGATAGACAGGGGGGAGACGAGCAGTACTTC.